One T cell receptor beta chain is described in this entry. What it binds is unknown. The PCR had 60 Vbeta and 13 Jbeta primers. Profiled with immunoSEQ multiplex PCR; TCRdb holds only in-frame clones, not every one. With 55,000 to 65,000 clones in the sample, the ten largest clones hold around 3.6%. This CDR3 is built from 14 residues. The V gene end was trimmed by 4 bases and the J gene end by 3 bases; junction bases not matched to a gene: 5. Germline CDR1 is MNHNS and CDR2 is SASEGT. These data originate in a study of cytomegalovirus exposure and HLA in healthy donors. Background on the study: The Caucasian-associated ancestry cluster held roughly 84% of 300 to 500 genotyped donors. Study findings and constraints: According to an earlier analysis, most TCR beta V segments yielded productive rearrangements about 87% or about 30% of the time. Overall, some 160 TCR beta chains were annotated as cytomegalovirus-associated.

This clonotype originated in a woman between 18 and 30 years old in good health and CMV-seronegative. Specimen: PBMCs. V is TRBV6-1 and J is TRBJ1-1; 7 nucleotides line up with TRBD1. This chain's CDR3 is CASSGGTVDTEAFF. CDR3 nucleotide sequence: TGTGCCAGCAGTGGTGGGACAGTTGACACTGAAGCTTTCTTT.